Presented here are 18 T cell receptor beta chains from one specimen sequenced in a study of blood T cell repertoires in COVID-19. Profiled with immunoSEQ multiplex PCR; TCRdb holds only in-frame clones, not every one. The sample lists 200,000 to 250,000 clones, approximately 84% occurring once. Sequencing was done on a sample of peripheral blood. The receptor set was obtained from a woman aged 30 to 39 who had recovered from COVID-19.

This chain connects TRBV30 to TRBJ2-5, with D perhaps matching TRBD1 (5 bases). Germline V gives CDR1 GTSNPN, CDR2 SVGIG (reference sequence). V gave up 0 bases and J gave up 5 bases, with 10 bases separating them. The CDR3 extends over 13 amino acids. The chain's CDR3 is CAWSVQGVETQYF. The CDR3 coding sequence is TGTGCCTGGAGTGTACAAGGGGTCGAGACCCAGTACTTC.

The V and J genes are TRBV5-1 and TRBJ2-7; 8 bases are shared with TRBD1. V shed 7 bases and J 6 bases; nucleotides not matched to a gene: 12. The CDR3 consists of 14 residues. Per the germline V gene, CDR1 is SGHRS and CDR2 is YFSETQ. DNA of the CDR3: TGCGCCAGCCGGGCTTTGGGGACAGGAGGCGAGCAGTACTTC. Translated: CASRALGTGGEQYF.

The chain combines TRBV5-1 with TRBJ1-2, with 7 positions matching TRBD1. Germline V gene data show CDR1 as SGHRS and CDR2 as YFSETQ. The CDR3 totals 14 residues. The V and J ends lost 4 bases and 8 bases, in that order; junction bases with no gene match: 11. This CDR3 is CASSGGRQGEGYTF. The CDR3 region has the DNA TGCGCCAGCAGCGGAGGGAGGCAGGGGGAAGGCTACACCTTC.

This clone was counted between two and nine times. The CDR3 here is CASSFTGGAGGYTF. CDR3 DNA sequence: TGTGCCAGCAGCTTTACAGGGGGCGCGGGAGGCTACACCTTC. The J gene is TRBJ1-2, the V gene TRBV7-8, with 9 bases identical to TRBD1. The CDR3 consists of 14 residues. The V segment lost 3 bases and the J segment 8 bases; nucleotides outside the gene matches: 7. CDR1 SGHVS and CDR2 FQNEAQ come from the germline V gene.

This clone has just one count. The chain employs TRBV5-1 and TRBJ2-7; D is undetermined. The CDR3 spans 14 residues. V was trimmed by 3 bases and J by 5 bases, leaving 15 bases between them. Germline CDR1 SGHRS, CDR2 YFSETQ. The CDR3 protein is CASSYGTMADEQYF. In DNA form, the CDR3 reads TGCGCCAGCAGCTATGGAACGATGGCGGACGAGCAGTACTTC.

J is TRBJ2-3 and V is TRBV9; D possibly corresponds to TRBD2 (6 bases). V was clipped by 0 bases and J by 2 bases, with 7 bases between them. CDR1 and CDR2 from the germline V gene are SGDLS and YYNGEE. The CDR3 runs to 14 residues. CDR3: CASSVEDYTDTQYF. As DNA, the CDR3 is TGTGCCAGCAGCGTAGAGGACTACACAGATACGCAGTATTTT. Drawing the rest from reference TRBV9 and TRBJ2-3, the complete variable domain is DSGVTQTPKHLITATGQRVTLRCSPRSGDLSVYWYQQSLDQGLQFLIQYYNGEERAKGNILERFSAQQFPDLHSELNLSSLELGDSALYFCASSVEDYTDTQYFGPGTRLTVL.

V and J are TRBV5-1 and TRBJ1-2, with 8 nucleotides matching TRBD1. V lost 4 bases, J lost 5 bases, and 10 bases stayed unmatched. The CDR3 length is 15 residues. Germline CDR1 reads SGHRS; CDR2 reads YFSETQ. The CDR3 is CASSLSPGQAYGYTF. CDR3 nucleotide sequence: TGCGCCAGCAGCCTCAGTCCGGGACAGGCGTATGGCTACACCTTC.

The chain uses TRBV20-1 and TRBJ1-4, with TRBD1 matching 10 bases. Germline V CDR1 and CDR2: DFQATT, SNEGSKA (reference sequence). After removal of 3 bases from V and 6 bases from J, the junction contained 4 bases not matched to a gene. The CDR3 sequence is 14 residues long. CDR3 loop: CSASLGTGDEKLFF. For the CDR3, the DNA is TGCAGTGCTAGTCTGGGGACAGGGGATGAAAAACTGTTTTTT.

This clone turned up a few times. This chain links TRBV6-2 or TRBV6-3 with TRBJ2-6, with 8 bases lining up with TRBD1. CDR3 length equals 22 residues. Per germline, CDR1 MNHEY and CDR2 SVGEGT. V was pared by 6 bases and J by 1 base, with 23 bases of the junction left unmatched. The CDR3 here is CASSRTAVDRGVSLSGANVLTF. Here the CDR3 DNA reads TGTGCCAGCAGCCGAACTGCCGTCGACAGGGGAGTTTCCCTTTCTGGGGCCAACGTCCTGACTTTC.

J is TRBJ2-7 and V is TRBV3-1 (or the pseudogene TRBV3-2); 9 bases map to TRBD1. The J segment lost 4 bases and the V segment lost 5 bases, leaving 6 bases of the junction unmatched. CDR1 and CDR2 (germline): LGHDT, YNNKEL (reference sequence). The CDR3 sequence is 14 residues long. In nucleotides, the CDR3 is TGTGCCAGCAGCACACAGGGGGCCGTTTACGAGCAGTACTTC. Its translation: CASSTQGAVYEQYF.

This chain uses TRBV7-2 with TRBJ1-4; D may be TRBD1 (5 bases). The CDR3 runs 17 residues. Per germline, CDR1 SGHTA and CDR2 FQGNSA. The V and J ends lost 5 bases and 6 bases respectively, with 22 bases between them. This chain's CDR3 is CASSINSPGTWDEKLFF. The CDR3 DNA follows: TGTGCCAGCAGCATAAACTCTCCGGGGACTTGGGATGAAAAACTGTTTTTT.

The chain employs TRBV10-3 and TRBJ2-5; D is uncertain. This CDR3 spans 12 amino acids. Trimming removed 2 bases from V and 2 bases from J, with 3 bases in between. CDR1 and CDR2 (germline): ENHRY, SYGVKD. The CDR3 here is CAISEAQETQYF. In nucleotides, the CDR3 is TGTGCCATCAGTGAGGCGCAAGAGACCCAGTACTTC.

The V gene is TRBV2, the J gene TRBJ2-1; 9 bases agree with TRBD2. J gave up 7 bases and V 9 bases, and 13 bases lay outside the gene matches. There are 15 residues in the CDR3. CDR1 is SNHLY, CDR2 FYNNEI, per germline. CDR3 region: CASLRNSGGFNEQFF. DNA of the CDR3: TGTGCCAGTCTCCGAAACAGCGGGGGGTTTAATGAGCAGTTCTTC.

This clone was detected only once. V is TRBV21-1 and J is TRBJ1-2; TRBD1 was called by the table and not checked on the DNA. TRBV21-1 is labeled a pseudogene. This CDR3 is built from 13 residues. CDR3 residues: CASSKTGLDGYTF. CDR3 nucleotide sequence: TGTGCCAGCAGCAAAACAGGTTTGGATGGCTACACCTTC.

CDR3 bases: TGCGCCAGCAGCTTCCGGGGACAGGGGGCTGCGAACACTGAAGCTTTCTTT. Translated: CASSFRGQGAANTEAFF. The J gene is TRBJ1-1, the V gene TRBV5-1; 12 nucleotides match TRBD1. Per the germline V gene, CDR1 is SGHRS and CDR2 is YFSETQ. This CDR3 region has 17 residues. With V trimmed by 2 bases and J by 1 base, 6 bases remained unmatched.

CDR3 amino acids: CASSQDINTEAFF. CDR3 DNA sequence: TGTGCCAGCAGTCAGGACATTAACACTGAAGCTTTCTTT. The chain uses TRBV5-4 and TRBJ1-1; possibly TRBD1 for D (5 bases). This CDR3 has 13 residues. Germline CDR1 reads SGHNT; CDR2 reads YYREEE (reference sequence). The V gene lost 5 bases and the J gene lost 2 bases, with 10 bases spanning the gap.

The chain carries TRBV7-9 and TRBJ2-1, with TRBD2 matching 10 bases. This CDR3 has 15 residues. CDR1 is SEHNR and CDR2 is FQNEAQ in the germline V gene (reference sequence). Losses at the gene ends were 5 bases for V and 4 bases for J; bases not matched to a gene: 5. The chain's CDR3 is CASSPSGGQYNEQFF. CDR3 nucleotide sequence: TGTGCCAGCAGCCCTAGCGGGGGACAGTACAATGAGCAGTTCTTC.

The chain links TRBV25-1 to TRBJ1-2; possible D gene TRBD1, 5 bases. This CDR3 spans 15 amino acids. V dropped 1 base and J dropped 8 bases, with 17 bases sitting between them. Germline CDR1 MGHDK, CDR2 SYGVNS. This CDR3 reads CASSEFDSSSRGYTF. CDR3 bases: TGTGCCAGCAGTGAATTCGACAGCTCCTCCCGGGGCTACACCTTC.